These T cell receptor beta chains were read from a single sample in a study of CD8 T cells in Susac syndrome. TCRdb itself ran the immunoSEQ multiplex PCR reads through MiXCR, one entry per CDR3 protein. The data hold roughly 120,000 distinct CDR3 sequences, with just under 95% observed a single time. The sample comprised CD4+ T cells from PBMCs. These TCRs come from a human donor in good health. The CDR3 runs from the conserved cysteine through the conserved F or W. A D gene is named only where the DNA matches it firmly. Clone size is not always given. Where it is, it says once, few, many or a class for expanded clones.

clone_size,d_call,j_call,v_call,cdr3_nt,cdr3_aa
NA,NA,TRBJ2-3,TRBV3-1,TGTGCCAGCAGCCACTCTGCAGATACGCAGTATTTT,CASSHSADTQYF
NA,TRBD1,TRBJ1-1,TRBV12-3/TRBV12-4,TGTGCCAGCAGTTCGGGACAGGGGGCGCGAACTGAAGCTTTCTTT,CASSSGQGARTEAFF
NA,TRBD2,TRBJ2-5,TRBV20-1,TGCAGTGCCTATGCTCCGGGACTAAGACAAGAGACCCAGTACTTC,CSAYAPGLRQETQYF
NA,TRBD1,TRBJ2-3,TRBV3-1,TGTGCCAGCAGCCAAGAACGGACAGGGGTTCATTTT,CASSQERTGVHF
NA,NA,TRBJ1-1,TRBV20-1,TGCAGTGCTAGGGTTACAGGGTTAGGGCCTGAAGCTTTCTTT,CSARVTGLGPEAFF
NA,TRBD2,TRBJ2-1,TRBV2,TGTGCCAGCAGCTCGACTAGCGGGGAAAACTACAATGAGCAGTTCTTC,CASSSTSGENYNEQFF
NA,TRBD2,TRBJ2-5,TRBV11-2,TGTGCCAGCAGCTGGGGAGCGGGAGGGCCAGAGACCCAGTACTTC,CASSWGAGGPETQYF
NA,NA,TRBJ1-4,TRBV3-1,TGTGCCAGCTCAAAGCGAGGGCATGAAAAACTGTTTTTT,CASSKRGHEKLFF
NA,NA,TRBJ2-7,TRBV6-2/TRBV6-3,TGTGCCAGCAGTTACTACCCCTTGGAGCAGTACTTC,CASSYYPLEQYF
NA,NA,TRBJ2-3,TRBV5-6,TGTGCCAGCAGCTCCACTAGCACAGATACGCAGTATTTT,CASSSTSTDTQYF
NA,NA,TRBJ1-1,TRBV6-4,TGTGCCAGCAGCTTGATCGTGTGGGACACTGAAGCTTTCTTT,CASSLIVWDTEAFF
NA,TRBD1,TRBJ2-7,TRBV20-1,TGCAGTGCCAGCAGGGACAGATTCTCCTACGAGCAGTACTTC,CSASRDRFSYEQYF
once,NA,TRBJ2-5,TRBV20-1,TGCAGTGCTAGAATGGGCGGATTCCAAGAGACCCAGTACTTC,CSARMGGFQETQYF
NA,TRBD1,TRBJ1-1,TRBV29-1,TGCAGCGTGGGGACAGGTAGACGGAACACTGAAGCTTTCTTT,CSVGTGRRNTEAFF
NA,TRBD2,TRBJ2-7,TRBV19,TGTGCCAGTAGTAAATATACGGGGGGAAGGAGCTCCTACGAGCAGTACTTC,CASSKYTGGRSSYEQYF
NA,NA,TRBJ2-3,TRBV20-1,TGCAGTGCCCAAAGCCCACAGGGTGGGACAGATACGCAGTATTTT,CSAQSPQGGTDTQYF
NA,TRBD2,TRBJ2-7,TRBV20-1,TGCAGTGCCGAGGGTGGGGGGACTAGCCTATACGAGCAGTACTTC,CSAEGGGTSLYEQYF
once,NA,TRBJ2-1,TRBV3-1,TGTGCCAGCAGCCAAGATCCGGCAGGACACGGGACTCTACAATTTGAGCAGTTCTTC,CASSQDPAGHGTLQFEQFF
NA,NA,TRBJ2-7,TRBV7-2,TGTGCCAGCAGCTTAGCGGGTAGGGACCAGTACTTC,CASSLAGRDQYF
NA,NA,TRBJ1-1,TRBV5-1,TGCGCCAGCAGCCGTACCCAGGCGAACACTGAAGCTTTCTTT,CASSRTQANTEAFF
NA,NA,TRBJ1-2,TRBV19,TGTGCCAGTAGTCCAGGACGGATTCTTCTCTATGGCTACACCTTC,CASSPGRILLYGYTF
NA,NA,TRBJ2-2,TRBV7-9,TGTGCCAGCAGCTTCCCGGGGCCAGGGAGGACCGGGGAGCTGTTTTTT,CASSFPGPGRTGELFF
NA,TRBD1,TRBJ1-5,TRBV2,TGTGCCAGCAGTGCAAACCCGGGACAGATACAGCCCCAGCATTTT,CASSANPGQIQPQHF
once,NA,TRBJ2-2,TRBV9,TGTGCCAGCAGCCCGGTGTGGGCCGGGGAGCTGTTTTTT,CASSPVWAGELFF
NA,TRBD1,TRBJ1-1,TRBV10-2,TGCGCCAGCACTTACTACAGGGGGTCCACTGAAGCTTTCTTT,CASTYYRGSTEAFF
NA,NA,TRBJ1-1,TRBV20-1,TGCAGTGCCCGGCAGCGGAACACTGAAGCTTTCTTT,CSARQRNTEAFF
NA,TRBD1,TRBJ1-2,TRBV7-2,TGTGCCAGCAGCTGGGACAGGGGATCCTATGGCTACACCTTC,CASSWDRGSYGYTF
NA,TRBD1,TRBJ1-5,TRBV18,TGTGCCAGCTCACCCCGGGACAGGGTCAATCAGCCCCAGCATTTT,CASSPRDRVNQPQHF
NA,TRBD1,TRBJ1-2,TRBV27,TGTGCCAGCAGTTTAAGAGACAGGGGACCCTATGGCTACACCTTC,CASSLRDRGPYGYTF
NA,NA,TRBJ1-1,TRBV12-5,TGTGCTAGTGGTTATGGCAGTTCGAACACTGAAGCTTTCTTT,CASGYGSSNTEAFF
NA,NA,TRBJ1-2,TRBV12-3/TRBV12-4,TGTGCCAGCAGTTTCCAGGGGCCGTATGGCTACACCTTC,CASSFQGPYGYTF
NA,NA,TRBJ2-1,TRBV6-5,TGTGCCAGCAGCCCTAGACAGACATACAATGAGCAGTTCTTC,CASSPRQTYNEQFF
NA,NA,TRBJ2-7,TRBV19,TGTGCCAGTACATTGAGAATAGCGGCATCCTACGAGCAGTACTTC,CASTLRIAASYEQYF
NA,NA,TRBJ2-3,TRBV12-3/TRBV12-4,TGTGCCAGCAGTTTAGACGGAACCGCCTATCTGACAGATACGCAGTATTTT,CASSLDGTAYLTDTQYF
NA,NA,TRBJ1-5,TRBV3-1,TGTGCCAGCAGCCAAGATCTGGGGGGAGGTCAGCCCCAGCATTTT,CASSQDLGGGQPQHF
NA,NA,TRBJ2-1,TRBV5-4,TGTGCCAGCAGCTTGGGGACTCCTTTGAGAAATGAGCAGTTCTTC,CASSLGTPLRNEQFF
NA,TRBD1,TRBJ1-1,TRBV12-3/TRBV12-4,TGTGCCAGCAGTTCCCGGGACAGGCTGAACACTGAAGCTTTCTTT,CASSSRDRLNTEAFF
NA,TRBD2,TRBJ2-2,TRBV7-9,TGTGCCAGCAGCTTCCCAAAAGCGGGAGCGAACACCGGGGAGCTGTTTTTT,CASSFPKAGANTGELFF
NA,NA,TRBJ1-2,TRBV3-1,TGTGCCAGCAGCCACAGGGGAAACTATGGCTACACCTTC,CASSHRGNYGYTF
once,NA,TRBJ1-5,TRBV12-3/TRBV12-4,TGTGCCAGCAGTTTACTAGACCGGCCAAATCAGCCCCAGCATTTT,CASSLLDRPNQPQHF
NA,TRBD1,TRBJ2-7,TRBV4-1,TGCGCCAGCAGCCAGGACAGGGGTCGCTCCTACGAGCAGTACTTC,CASSQDRGRSYEQYF
once,NA,TRBJ1-2,TRBV5-6,TGTGCCAGCAGCTGGGGATACGGACGTGGCTACACCTTC,CASSWGYGRGYTF
NA,NA,TRBJ2-7,TRBV2,TGTGCCAGCCATTGGACTCTCTCCTACGAGCAGTACTTC,CASHWTLSYEQYF